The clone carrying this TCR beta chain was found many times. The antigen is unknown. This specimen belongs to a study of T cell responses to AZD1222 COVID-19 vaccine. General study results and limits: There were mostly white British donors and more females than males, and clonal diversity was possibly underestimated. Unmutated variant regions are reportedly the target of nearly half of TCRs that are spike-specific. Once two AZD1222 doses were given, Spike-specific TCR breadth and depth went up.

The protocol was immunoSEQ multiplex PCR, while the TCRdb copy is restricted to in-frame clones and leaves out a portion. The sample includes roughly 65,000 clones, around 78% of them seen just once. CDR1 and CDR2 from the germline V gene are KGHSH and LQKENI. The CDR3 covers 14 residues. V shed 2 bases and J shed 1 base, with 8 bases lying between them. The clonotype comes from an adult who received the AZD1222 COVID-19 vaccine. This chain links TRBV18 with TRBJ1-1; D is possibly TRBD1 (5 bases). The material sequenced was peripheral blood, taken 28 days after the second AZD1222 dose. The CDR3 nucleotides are TGTGCCAGCTCACCAATTGACAGGAACACTGAAGCTTTCTTT. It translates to CASSPIDRNTEAFF.